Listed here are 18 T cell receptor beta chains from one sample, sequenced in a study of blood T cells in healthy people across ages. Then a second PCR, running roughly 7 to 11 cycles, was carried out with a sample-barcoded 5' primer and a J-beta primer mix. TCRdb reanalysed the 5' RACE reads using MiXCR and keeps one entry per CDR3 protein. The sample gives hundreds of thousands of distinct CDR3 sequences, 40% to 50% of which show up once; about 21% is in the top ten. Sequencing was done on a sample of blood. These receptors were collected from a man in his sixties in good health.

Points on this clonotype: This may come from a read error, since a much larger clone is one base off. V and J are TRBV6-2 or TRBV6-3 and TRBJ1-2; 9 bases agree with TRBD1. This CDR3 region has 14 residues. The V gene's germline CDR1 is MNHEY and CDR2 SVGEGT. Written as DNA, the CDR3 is TGTGCCAACAGTTCGACAGGGGGACTTTGGGGCTACACCTTC. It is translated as CANSSTGGLWGYTF.

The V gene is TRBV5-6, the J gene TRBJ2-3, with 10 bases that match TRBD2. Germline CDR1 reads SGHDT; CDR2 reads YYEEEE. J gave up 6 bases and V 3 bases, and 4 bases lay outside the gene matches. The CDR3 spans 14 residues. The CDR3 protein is CASSSSGGWDTQYF. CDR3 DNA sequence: TGTGCCAGCAGCTCTAGCGGGGGTTGGGATACGCAGTATTTT.

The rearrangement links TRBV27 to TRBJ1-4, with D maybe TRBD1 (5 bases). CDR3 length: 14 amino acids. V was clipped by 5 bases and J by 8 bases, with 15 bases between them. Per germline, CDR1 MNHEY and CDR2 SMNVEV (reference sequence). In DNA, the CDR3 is TGTGCCAGCAGTCATCGGGACGGCGGGGAAAAACTGTTTTTT. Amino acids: CASSHRDGGEKLFF.

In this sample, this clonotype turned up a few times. The CDR3 spells CASSLLGYNEQFF. The DNA of the CDR3 is TGTGCCAGCAGTCTACTAGGGTACAATGAGCAGTTCTTC. V is TRBV2 and J is TRBJ2-1; D might be TRBD2 (5 bases). CDR1 is SNHLY and CDR2 is FYNNEI in the germline V gene. V gave up 5 bases and J gave up 4 bases, with 9 bases separating them. The CDR3 is 13 residues long.

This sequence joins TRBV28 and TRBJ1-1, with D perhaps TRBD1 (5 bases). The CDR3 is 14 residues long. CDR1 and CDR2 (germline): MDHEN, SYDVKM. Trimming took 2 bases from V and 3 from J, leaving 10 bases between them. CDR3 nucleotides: TGTGCCAGCAGTTTAGGGGCCCAGTACACTGAAGCTTTCTTT. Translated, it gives CASSLGAQYTEAFF.

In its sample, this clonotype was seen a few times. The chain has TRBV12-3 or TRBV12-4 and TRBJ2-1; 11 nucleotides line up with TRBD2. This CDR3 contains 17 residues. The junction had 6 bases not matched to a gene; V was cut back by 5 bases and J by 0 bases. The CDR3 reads CASSPGTSGNSYNEQFF. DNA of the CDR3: TGTGCCAGCAGTCCCGGGACTAGCGGTAACTCCTACAATGAGCAGTTCTTC.

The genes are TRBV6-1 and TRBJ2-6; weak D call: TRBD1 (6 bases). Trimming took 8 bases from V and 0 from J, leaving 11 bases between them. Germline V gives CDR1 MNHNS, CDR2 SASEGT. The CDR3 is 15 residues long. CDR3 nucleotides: TGTGCCAGCGTTACAGGGAGCTCTGGGGCCAACGTCCTGACTTTC. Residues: CASVTGSSGANVLTF.

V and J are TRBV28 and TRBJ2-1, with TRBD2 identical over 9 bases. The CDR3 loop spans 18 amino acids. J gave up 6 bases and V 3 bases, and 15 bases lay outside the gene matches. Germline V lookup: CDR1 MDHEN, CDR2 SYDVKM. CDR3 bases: TGTGCCAGCAGTTTTCATAAGAGGAGCGGGGGGCACCTCAATGAGCAGTTCTTC. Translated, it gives CASSFHKRSGGHLNEQFF.

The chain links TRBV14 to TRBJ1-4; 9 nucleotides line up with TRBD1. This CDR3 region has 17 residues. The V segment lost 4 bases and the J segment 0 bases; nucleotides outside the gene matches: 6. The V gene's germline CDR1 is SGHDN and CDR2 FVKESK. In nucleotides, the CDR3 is TGTGCCAGCAGCCCCAGGGACAGGGTTTCAACTAATGAAAAACTGTTTTTT. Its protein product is CASSPRDRVSTNEKLFF.

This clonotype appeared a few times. The CDR3 region is CASRQMQGSNSPLHF. The CDR3 DNA reads TGTGCCAGCAGACAAATGCAGGGGAGTAATTCACCCCTCCACTTT. The chain couples TRBV12-3 or TRBV12-4 to TRBJ1-6, with D perhaps matching TRBD1 (6 bases). V lost 6 bases, J lost 6 bases, and 15 bases lay in between. This CDR3 region has 15 residues.

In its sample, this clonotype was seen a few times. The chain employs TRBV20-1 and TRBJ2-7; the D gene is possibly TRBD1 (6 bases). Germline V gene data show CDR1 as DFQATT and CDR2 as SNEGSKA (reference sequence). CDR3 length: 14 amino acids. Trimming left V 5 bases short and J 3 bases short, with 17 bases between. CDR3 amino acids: CSALPRDTLYEQYF. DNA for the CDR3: TGCAGTGCTCTACCCCGGGACACCCTCTACGAGCAGTACTTC.

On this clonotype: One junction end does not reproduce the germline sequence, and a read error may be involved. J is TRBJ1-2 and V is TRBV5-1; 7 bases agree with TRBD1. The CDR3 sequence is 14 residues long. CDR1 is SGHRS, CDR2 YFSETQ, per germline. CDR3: CASSTTGRDYAYTF. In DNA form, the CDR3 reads TGCGCCAGCAGCACGACAGGGCGGGACTATGCCTACACCTTC.

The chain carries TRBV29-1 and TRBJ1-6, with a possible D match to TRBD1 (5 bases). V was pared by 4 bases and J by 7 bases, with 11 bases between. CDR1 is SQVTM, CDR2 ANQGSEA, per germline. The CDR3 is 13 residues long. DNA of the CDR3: TGCAGCGTTGCGAAGACAGACAATTCACCCCTCCACTTT. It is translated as CSVAKTDNSPLHF.

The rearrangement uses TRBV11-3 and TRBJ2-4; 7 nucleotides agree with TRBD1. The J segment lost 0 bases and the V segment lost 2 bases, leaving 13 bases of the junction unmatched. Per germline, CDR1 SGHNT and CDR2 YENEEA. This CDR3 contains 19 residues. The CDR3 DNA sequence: TGTGCCAGCAGCTTACGTGGGGCAGGGGGTGATATAGCCAAAAACATTCAGTACTTC. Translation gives CASSLRGAGGDIAKNIQYF. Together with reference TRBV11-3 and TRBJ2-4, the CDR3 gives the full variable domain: EAGVVQSPRYKIIEKKQPVAFWCNPISGHNTLYWYLQNLGQGPELLIRYENEEAVDDSQLPKDRFSAERLKGVDSTLKIQPAELGDSAVYLCASSLRGAGGDIAKNIQYFGAGTRLSVL.

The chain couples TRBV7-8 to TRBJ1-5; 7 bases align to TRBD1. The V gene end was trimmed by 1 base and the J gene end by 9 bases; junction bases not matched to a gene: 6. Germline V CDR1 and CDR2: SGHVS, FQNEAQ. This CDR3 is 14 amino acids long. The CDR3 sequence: CASSLGQGVTPQHF. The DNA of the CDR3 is TGTGCCAGCAGCTTAGGACAGGGTGTTACGCCCCAGCATTTT.

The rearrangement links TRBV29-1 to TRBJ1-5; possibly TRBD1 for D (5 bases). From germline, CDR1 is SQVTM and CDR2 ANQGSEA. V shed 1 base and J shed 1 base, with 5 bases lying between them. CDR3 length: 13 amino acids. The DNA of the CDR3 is TGCAGCGTTGAAGCAGGGAGCAATCAGCCCCAGCATTTT. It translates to CSVEAGSNQPQHF.

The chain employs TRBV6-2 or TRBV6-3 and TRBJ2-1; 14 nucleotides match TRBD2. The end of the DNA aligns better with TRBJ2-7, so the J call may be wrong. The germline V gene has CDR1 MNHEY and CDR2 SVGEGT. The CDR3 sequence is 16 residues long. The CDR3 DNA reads TGTGCCAGCAGTTACCCGACTAGCGGGGGGGCGAATGAGCAGTACTTC. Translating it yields CASSYPTSGGANEQYF.

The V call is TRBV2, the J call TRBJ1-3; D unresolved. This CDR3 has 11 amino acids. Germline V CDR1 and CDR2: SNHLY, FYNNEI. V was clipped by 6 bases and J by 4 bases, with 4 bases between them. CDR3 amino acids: CASRSGNTIYF. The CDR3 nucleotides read TGTGCCAGCAGGTCCGGAAACACCATATATTTT.